The present TCR beta chain was sequenced within a study of T cell changes during pregnancy in multiple sclerosis. The CDR3 length is 17 residues. CDR1 LGHNA and CDR2 YNFKEQ come from the germline V gene. Losses at the gene ends were 1 base for V and 5 bases for J; bases not matched to a gene: 9. Here immunoSEQ multiplex PCR was the method, and the copy in TCRdb shows in-frame clones only, minus some. In the table there are approximately 80,000 clones, approximately 94% of which are singletons. The specimen comprised peripheral blood, sampled in the third trimester of pregnancy. This TCR derives from a female donor with multiple sclerosis, enrolled in a pregnancy study. The genes are TRBV4-2 and TRBJ2-2; 8 bases map to TRBD1. CDR3 sequence: CASSQATQGARTGELFF. The CDR3 region has the DNA TGTGCCAGCAGCCAAGCGACGCAGGGGGCGCGAACCGGGGAGCTGTTTTTT.